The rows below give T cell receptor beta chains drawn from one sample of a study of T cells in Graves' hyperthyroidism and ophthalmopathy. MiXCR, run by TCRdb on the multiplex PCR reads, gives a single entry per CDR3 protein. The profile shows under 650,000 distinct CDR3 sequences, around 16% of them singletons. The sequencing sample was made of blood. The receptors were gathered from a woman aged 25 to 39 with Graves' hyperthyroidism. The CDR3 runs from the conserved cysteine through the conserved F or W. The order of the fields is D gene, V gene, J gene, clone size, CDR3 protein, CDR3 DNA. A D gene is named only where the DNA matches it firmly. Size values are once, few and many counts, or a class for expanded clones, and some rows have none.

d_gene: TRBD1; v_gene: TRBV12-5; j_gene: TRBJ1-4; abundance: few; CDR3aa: CASGHRTGRGEKLFF; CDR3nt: TGTGCTAGTGGCCATCGGACAGGGAGAGGAGAAAAACTGTTTTTT
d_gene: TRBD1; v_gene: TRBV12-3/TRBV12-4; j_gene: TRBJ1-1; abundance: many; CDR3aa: CASSSDRGLVEAFF; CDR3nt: TGTGCCAGCAGTTCCGACAGGGGGCTGGTTGAAGCTTTCTTT
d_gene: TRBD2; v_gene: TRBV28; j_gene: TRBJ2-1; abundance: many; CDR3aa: CASTSGRAEQFF; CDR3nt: TGTGCCAGCACTAGCGGGCGGGCCGAGCAGTTCTTC
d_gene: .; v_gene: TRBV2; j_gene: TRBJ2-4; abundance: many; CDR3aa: CASSSGTRSPNIQYF; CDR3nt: TGTGCCAGCAGCTCCGGGACAAGGTCCCCAAACATTCAGTACTTC
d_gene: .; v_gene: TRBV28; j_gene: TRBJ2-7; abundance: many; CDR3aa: CASSGSGLEEQYF; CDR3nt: TGTGCCAGCTCCGGATCCGGGCTGGAGGAGCAGTACTTC
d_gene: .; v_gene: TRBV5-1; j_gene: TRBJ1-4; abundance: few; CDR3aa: CASSREGHTNEKLFF; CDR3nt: TGCGCCAGCAGCCGGGAGGGACATACTAATGAAAAACTGTTTTTT
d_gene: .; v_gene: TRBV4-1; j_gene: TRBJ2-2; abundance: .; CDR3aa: CASSPLPLGNTGELFF; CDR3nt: TGCGCCAGCAGCCCCCTCCCCCTGGGGAACACCGGGGAGCTGTTTTTT
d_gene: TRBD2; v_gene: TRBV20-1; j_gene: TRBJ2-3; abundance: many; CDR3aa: CSALRTSGRRDTQYF; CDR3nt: TGCAGTGCTTTAAGGACTAGCGGGAGGAGGGATACGCAGTATTTT
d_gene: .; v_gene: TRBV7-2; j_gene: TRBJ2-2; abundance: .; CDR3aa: CASSLNYRVKGGELFF; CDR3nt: TGTGCCAGCAGCTTAAACTACAGGGTTAAGGGCGGGGAGCTGTTTTTT
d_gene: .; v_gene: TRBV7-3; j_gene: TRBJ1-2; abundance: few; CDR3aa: CASSEGPSYGYTF; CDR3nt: TGTGCCAGCAGCGAGGGACCGAGCTATGGCTACACCTTC
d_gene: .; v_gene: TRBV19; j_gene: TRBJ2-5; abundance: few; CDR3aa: CASSFSGTQETQYF; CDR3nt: TGTGCCAGTAGTTTTTCAGGGACACAAGAGACCCAGTACTTC
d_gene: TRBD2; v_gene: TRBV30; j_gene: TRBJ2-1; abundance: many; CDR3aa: CAWRAGTSGPYNEQFF; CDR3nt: TGTGCCTGGAGAGCCGGGACTAGCGGTCCCTACAATGAGCAGTTCTTC
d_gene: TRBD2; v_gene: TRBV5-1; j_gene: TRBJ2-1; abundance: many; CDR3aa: CASSLEAGGPYEQFF; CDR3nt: TGCGCCAGCAGCTTGGAGGCGGGAGGGCCTTATGAGCAGTTCTTC
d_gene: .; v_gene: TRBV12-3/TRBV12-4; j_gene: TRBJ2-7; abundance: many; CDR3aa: CASRGSSSYEQYF; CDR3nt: TGTGCCAGCAGGGGGTCGAGCTCCTACGAGCAGTACTTC
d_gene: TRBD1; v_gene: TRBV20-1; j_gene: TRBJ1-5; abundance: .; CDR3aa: CSAHGIDRGSNQPQHF; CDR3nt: TGCAGTGCTCACGGAATTGACAGGGGTAGCAATCAGCCCCAGCATTTT
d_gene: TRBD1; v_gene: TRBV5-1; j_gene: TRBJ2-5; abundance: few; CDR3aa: CASRTMGQAQETQYF; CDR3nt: TGCGCCAGCAGAACCATGGGACAGGCCCAAGAGACCCAGTACTTC
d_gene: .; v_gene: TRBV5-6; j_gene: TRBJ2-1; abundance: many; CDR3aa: CASSLGVLYNEQFF; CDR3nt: TGTGCCAGCAGCTTGGGAGTGCTATACAATGAGCAGTTCTTC
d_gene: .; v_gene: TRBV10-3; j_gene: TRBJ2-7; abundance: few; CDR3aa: CAISAGRSYEQYF; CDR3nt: TGTGCCATCAGTGCCGGCAGATCCTACGAGCAGTACTTC
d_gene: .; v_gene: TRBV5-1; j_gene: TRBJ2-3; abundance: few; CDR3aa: CASSLEQFTDTQYF; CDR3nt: TGCGCCAGCAGCTTGGAACAGTTCACAGATACGCAGTATTTT
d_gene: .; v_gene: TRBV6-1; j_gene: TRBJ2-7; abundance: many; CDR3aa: CAGGAGASYEQYF; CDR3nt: TGTGCCGGGGGGGCAGGGGCCTCCTACGAGCAGTACTTC
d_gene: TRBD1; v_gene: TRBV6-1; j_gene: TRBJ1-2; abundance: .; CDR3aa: CASSNLRGLGGYTF; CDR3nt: TGTGCCAGCAGTAACCTCAGGGGGTTGGGGGGCTACACCTTC
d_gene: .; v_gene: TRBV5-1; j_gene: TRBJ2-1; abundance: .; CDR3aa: CASSFTGMVNEQFF; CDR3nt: TGCGCCAGCAGCTTTACAGGGATGGTGAATGAGCAGTTCTTC
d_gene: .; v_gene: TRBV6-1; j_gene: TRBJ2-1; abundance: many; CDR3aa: CASNRTPYDEQFF; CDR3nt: TGTGCCAGCAATCGGACCCCGTACGATGAGCAGTTCTTC
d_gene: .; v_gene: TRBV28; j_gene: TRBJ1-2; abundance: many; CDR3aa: CASSRIKGGGYTF; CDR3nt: TGTGCCAGCAGTAGAATAAAAGGTGGGGGCTACACCTTC
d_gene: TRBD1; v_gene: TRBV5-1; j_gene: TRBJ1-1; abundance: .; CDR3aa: CASSATGGSGAFF; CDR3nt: TGCGCCAGCAGCGCGACAGGGGGCTCCGGGGCTTTCTTT
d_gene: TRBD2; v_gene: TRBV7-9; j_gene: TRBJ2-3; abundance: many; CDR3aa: CASSSGLAGNTDTQYF; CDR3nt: TGTGCCAGCAGCTCTGGACTAGCGGGAAACACAGATACGCAGTATTTT
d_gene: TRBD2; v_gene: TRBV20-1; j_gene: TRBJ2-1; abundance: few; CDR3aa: CSAPLAGKGNEQFF; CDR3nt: TGCAGTGCCCCACTAGCGGGAAAGGGGAATGAGCAGTTCTTC
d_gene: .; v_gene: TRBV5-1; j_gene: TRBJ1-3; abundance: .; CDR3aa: CASSLEQGFGNTIYF; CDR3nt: TGCGCCAGCAGCTTGGAACAGGGTTTTGGAAACACCATATATTTT
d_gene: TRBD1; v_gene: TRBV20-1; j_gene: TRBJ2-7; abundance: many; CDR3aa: CSAGGQGVTYEQYF; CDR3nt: TGCAGTGCTGGGGGACAGGGGGTCACCTACGAGCAGTACTTC
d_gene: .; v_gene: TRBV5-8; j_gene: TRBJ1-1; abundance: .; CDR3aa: CASSLLHLDTEAFF; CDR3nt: TGTGCCAGCAGCTTGTTACACCTTGACACTGAAGCTTTCTTT
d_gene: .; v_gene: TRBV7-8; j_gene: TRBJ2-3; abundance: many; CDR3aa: CASSGGNGRTDTQYF; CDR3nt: TGTGCCAGCAGCGGTGGAAACGGCCGCACAGATACGCAGTATTTT
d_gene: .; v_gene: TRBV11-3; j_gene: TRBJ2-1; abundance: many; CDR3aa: CASSPRGSWEQFF; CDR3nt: TGTGCCAGCAGCCCGAGGGGGTCGTGGGAGCAGTTCTTC
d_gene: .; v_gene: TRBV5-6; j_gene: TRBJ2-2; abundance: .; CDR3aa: CASSLAGGAGAGELFF; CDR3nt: TGTGCCAGCAGCTTGGCCGGGGGCGCGGGTGCCGGGGAGCTGTTTTTT
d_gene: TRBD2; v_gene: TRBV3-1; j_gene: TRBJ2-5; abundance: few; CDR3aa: CASSHRLAVSETQYF; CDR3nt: TGTGCCAGCAGCCATCGGCTAGCGGTTAGTGAGACCCAGTACTTC
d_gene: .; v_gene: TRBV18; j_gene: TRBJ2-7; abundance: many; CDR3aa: CASSPPHGSYEQYF; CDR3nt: TGTGCCAGCTCACCACCGCATGGGAGCTACGAGCAGTACTTC
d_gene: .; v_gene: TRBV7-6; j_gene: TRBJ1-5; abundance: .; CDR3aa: CASSPLGSTDTQHF; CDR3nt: TGTGCCAGCAGCCCTCTCGGATCAACAGATACGCAGCATTTT
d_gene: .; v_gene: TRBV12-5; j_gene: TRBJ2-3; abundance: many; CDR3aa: CASGLVPPALSTDTQYF; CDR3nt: TGTGCTAGTGGTTTGGTACCCCCAGCGCTTAGCACAGATACGCAGTATTTT
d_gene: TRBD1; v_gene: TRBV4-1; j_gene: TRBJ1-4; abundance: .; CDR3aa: CASSGTGSEKLFF; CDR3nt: TGCGCCAGCAGCGGGACAGGTTCTGAAAAACTGTTTTTT
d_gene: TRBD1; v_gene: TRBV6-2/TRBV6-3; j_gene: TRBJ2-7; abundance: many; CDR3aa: CASSTGTASSYEQYF; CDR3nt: TGTGCCAGCAGCACCGGGACAGCGAGCTCCTACGAGCAGTACTTC
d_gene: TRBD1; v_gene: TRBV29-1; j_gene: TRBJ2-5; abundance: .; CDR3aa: CSVARDRGPLSTLGPQYF; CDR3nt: TGCAGCGTTGCGCGGGACAGGGGGCCTCTGTCTACTTTAGGGCCCCAGTACTTC
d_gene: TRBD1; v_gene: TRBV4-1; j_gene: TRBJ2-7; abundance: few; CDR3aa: CASSHRTGPEQYF; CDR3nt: TGCGCCAGCAGCCACCGGACAGGCCCCGAGCAGTACTTC
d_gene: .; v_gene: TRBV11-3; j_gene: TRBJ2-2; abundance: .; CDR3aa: CASRPREKNTGELFF; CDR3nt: TGTGCCAGCAGGCCCAGGGAGAAAAACACCGGGGAGCTGTTTTTT
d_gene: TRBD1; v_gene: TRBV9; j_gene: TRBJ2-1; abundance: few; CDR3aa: CASSRTGVYYNEQFF; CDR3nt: TGTGCCAGCAGTCGAACAGGGGTCTATTACAATGAGCAGTTCTTC
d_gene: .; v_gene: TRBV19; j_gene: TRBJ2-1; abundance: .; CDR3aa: CASSILGFEQFF; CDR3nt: TGTGCCAGTAGTATCTTAGGGTTTGAGCAGTTCTTC
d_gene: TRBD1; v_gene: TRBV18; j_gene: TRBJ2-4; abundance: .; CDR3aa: CASSSGQGAKNIQYF; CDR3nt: TGTGCCAGCTCATCGGGACAGGGAGCCAAAAACATTCAGTACTTC
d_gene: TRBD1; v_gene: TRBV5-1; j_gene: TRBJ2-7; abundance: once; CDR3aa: CSSSLAGTDHEQYF; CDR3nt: TGCTCCAGCAGCTTGGCCGGGACAGACCACGAGCAGTACTTC
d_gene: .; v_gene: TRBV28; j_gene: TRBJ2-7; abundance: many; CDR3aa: CASKGRGLVEQYF; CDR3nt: TGTGCCAGCAAGGGGAGGGGGCTGGTTGAGCAGTACTTC
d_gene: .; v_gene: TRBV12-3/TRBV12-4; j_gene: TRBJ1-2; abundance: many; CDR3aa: CASSLPLRGYTF; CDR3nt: TGTGCCAGCAGTTTGCCCCTTCGAGGCTACACCTTC
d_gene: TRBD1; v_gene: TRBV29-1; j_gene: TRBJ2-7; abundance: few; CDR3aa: CSAAGQGDVRTYEQYF; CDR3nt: TGCAGCGCCGCGGGCCAGGGGGATGTCAGGACCTACGAGCAGTACTTC
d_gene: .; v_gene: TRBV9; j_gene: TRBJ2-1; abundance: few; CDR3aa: CASSPPGGLFRNEQFF; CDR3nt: TGTGCCAGCAGCCCGCCCGGAGGCCTATTTCGAAATGAGCAGTTCTTC
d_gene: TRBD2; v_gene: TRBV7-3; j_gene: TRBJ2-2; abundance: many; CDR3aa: CASSPHVYGTTTGELFF; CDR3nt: TGTGCCAGCAGCCCACACGTATACGGGACTACGACCGGGGAGCTGTTTTTT
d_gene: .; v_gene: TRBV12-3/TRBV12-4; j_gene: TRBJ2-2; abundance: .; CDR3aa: CASRLAENTGELFF; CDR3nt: TGTGCCAGCAGATTAGCGGAGAACACCGGGGAGCTGTTTTTT
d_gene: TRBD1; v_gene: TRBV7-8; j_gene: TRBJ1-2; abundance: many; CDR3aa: CASSQDRGPWGYTF; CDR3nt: TGTGCCAGCAGCCAAGACAGGGGGCCATGGGGCTACACCTTC